This TCR beta chain was recovered during a study of CD8 T cells in ankylosing spondylitis. The study, taken as a whole, reports: Earlier studies detected some motif variants in reactive arthritis synovial fluid and blood. Disease-associated clones were CD8+ and fairly uncommon in peripheral blood.

TCRdb re-called the 5' RACE reads with MiXCR, one entry per CDR3 protein. Of approximately 200,000 distinct CDR3 sequences in the sample, approximately 12% were seen once. The ends were cut back, 5 bases at V and 3 bases at J, with 17 bases in the middle. The CDR3 is 15 residues long. This clonotype was observed many times. The antigen remains unidentified. The genes are TRBV12-3 or TRBV12-4 and TRBJ2-7; D is perhaps TRBD2 (7 bases). What was sequenced was blood, either unsorted or a sorted T cell fraction (not recorded which). The receptor's source is a female donor with ankylosing spondylitis or in good health (not recorded which). DNA of the CDR3: TGTGCCAGCAGTCCCCCGGGGGGCTTAGGCTACGAGCAGTACTTC. It specifies CASSPPGGLGYEQYF.